The clone carrying this T cell receptor (beta chain) was counted many times. The antigen remains unidentified. Coverage ceases 3 residues before the CDR3 finishes, and the germline J gene fills in the end. The V gene lost 0 bases and the J gene lost 4 bases, with 8 bases spanning the gap. Germline lookup yields CDR1 MGHRA and CDR2 YSYEKL. The CDR3 is 14 residues long. The data were obtained in a study of T cell clonality in common variable immunodeficiency. Notes on the study in general: Compared with healthy controls, CVID subjects showed increased TCRbeta clonality, mostly in about a third.

The table came from immunoSEQ multiplex PCR; TCRdb's copy has only in-frame clones and leaves some out. This sample comprises 30,000 or so clones, none seen once only. Sequenced: peripheral blood mononuclear cells. The genes are TRBV4-1 and TRBJ2-3; D call uncertain. The sequence came from a person aged 18 to 75 in good health. CDR3 sequence reads: CASSQDRYSDTQYF. The part of the CDR3 DNA that was read is TGCGCCAGCAGCCAAGACAGGTACTCAGATACG.